These 22 T cell receptor beta chains came from one sample sequenced in a study of cytomegalovirus exposure and HLA in healthy donors. A multiplex PCR was run with 60 Vbeta primers and 13 Jbeta primers. Assay: immunoSEQ multiplex PCR; the TCRdb copy retains only in-frame clones and omits some. The sample has approximately 100,000 clones, around 85% seen once; the top ten hold 6.5% to 9%. Sequenced sample: PBMCs. Receptors were obtained from a man in his forties in good health and CMV-seropositive.

The chain carries TRBV7-2 and TRBJ1-3; D gene uncertain. The CDR3 spans 15 residues. Germline V lookup: CDR1 SGHTA, CDR2 FQGNSA. Trimming pared 5 bases from V and 4 bases from J, leaving 15 bases between. For the CDR3, the DNA is TGTGCCAGCAGCCCGCGAGACATTCGGGGAAACACCATATATTTT. It yields the protein CASSPRDIRGNTIYF.

The CDR3 region has the DNA TGTGCCAGCAGCTTCCCCGGGACAGCTTCCTACGAGCAGTACTTC. It codes for CASSFPGTASYEQYF. This chain links TRBV7-2 with TRBJ2-7, with 7 bases lining up with TRBD1. Trimming removed 3 bases from V and 1 base from J; junction bases left unmatched: 6. Germline V gene data show CDR1 as SGHTA and CDR2 as FQGNSA. The CDR3 is 15 residues long. The complete variable domain, with remaining parts taken from reference TRBV7-2 and TRBJ2-7, reads GAGVSQSPSNKVTEKGKDVELRCDPISGHTALYWYRQSLGQGLEFLIYFQGNSAPDKSGLPSDRFSAERTGGSVSTLTIQRTQQEDSAVYLCASSFPGTASYEQYFGPGTRLTVT.

This clone has just one count. The chain joins TRBV25-1 to TRBJ1-3, with D unresolved. Per the germline V gene, CDR1 is MGHDK and CDR2 is SYGVNS. V shed 3 bases and J shed 4 bases, with 7 bases lying between them. The CDR3 runs 13 residues. CDR3 in amino acids: CASSEAFGNTIYF. In DNA, the CDR3 is TGTGCCAGCAGTGAGGCCTTCGGAAACACCATATATTTT.

This clone was counted a few times. This rearrangement joins TRBV6-6 to TRBJ1-1, with D unclear. The V and J ends lost 6 bases and 4 bases respectively, with 15 bases between them. The CDR3 spans 14 residues. The V gene's germline CDR1 is MNHNY and CDR2 SVGAGI (reference sequence). For the CDR3, the DNA is TGTGCCAGCAGCCCCGACGGCACGGGCACTGAAGCTTTCTTT. It translates to CASSPDGTGTEAFF.

This clone was seen a few times. In nucleotides, the CDR3 is TGTGCCAGCAGCCCCCTCGGACAGGGTTACGAGCAGTACTTC. Protein sequence: CASSPLGQGYEQYF. V is TRBV7-2 and J is TRBJ2-7, with 8 nucleotides matching TRBD1. Trimming took 5 bases from V and 4 from J; bases not matched to a gene: 7. This CDR3 region has 14 residues. Germline CDR1 SGHTA, CDR2 FQGNSA.

The chain carries TRBV2 and TRBJ2-3; D call uncertain. The CDR3 runs 12 residues. The V end lost 5 bases, the J end lost 6 bases, and 9 bases lay between the germline ends. Germline values: CDR1 SNHLY, CDR2 FYNNEI. Here the CDR3 reads CASSYNPDTQYF. The CDR3 DNA sequence: TGTGCCAGCAGTTACAATCCTGATACGCAGTATTTT.

This clone was detected only a few times. The chain has TRBV6-5 and TRBJ2-7; D is possibly TRBD2 (5 bases). The CDR3 consists of 15 residues. Germline-derived CDR1 and CDR2 are MNHEY and SVGAGI. The V end was cut by 0 bases, the J end by 3 bases, with 12 bases between. CDR3 amino acids: CASSYSYRAGYEQYF. The CDR3 coding sequence is TGTGCCAGCAGTTACTCCTATAGGGCGGGCTACGAGCAGTACTTC.

The chain carries TRBV27 and TRBJ2-5; 10 bases map to TRBD1. The CDR3 runs to 13 residues. The J segment lost 3 bases and the V segment lost 7 bases, leaving 2 bases of the junction unmatched. CDR1 is MNHEY and CDR2 is SMNVEV in the germline V gene (reference sequence). As DNA, the CDR3 is TGTGCCAGCAAGACAGGGGGCGAAGAGACCCAGTACTTC. It encodes CASKTGGEETQYF.

The genes are TRBV5-4 and TRBJ2-3, with D possibly TRBD2 on 7 matching bases. The V gene lost 3 bases and the J gene lost 4 bases, with 15 bases spanning the gap. The CDR3 spans 15 residues. The germline CDR1 and CDR2 sequences are SGHNT and YYREEE (reference sequence). The CDR3 reads CASSSPRGAADTQYF. The CDR3 bases are TGTGCCAGCAGCTCCCCCCGGGGGGCCGCAGATACGCAGTATTTT.

The V gene is TRBV4-2, the J gene TRBJ1-5; D is undetermined. Trimming left V 4 bases short and J 6 bases short, with 10 bases between. Germline CDR1 and CDR2: LGHNA and YNFKEQ. This CDR3 region has 13 residues. In DNA, the CDR3 is TGTGCCAGCAGCCCGACCCTAGGTCAGCCCCAGCATTTT. Its protein is CASSPTLGQPQHF.

This chain joins TRBV11-2 and TRBJ2-3; the D gene is possibly TRBD2 (7 bases). The V end was cut by 4 bases, the J end by 6 bases, with 11 bases between. The CDR3 has 13 amino acids. CDR1 is SGHAT and CDR2 is FQNNGV in the germline V gene. In DNA form, the CDR3 reads TGTGCCAGCAGCTACAAGGGGGGGGATACGCAGTATTTT. This translates into CASSYKGGDTQYF.

The CDR3 here is CASSTSWTSHFSYEQYF. The CDR3 DNA follows: TGTGCCAGCAGCACGTCCTGGACATCACACTTTTCCTACGAGCAGTACTTC. The rearrangement joins TRBV21-1 to TRBJ2-7; TRBD1 was called by the table and not checked on the DNA. TRBV21-1 is a pseudogene locus. The CDR3 is 17 amino acids.

The chain couples TRBV25-1 to TRBJ2-2, with 8 bases that match TRBD2. Germline loops: CDR1 MGHDK, CDR2 SYGVNS. Trimming at V came to 3 bases and at J to 1 base, leaving 4 bases not matched to a gene. The CDR3 has 16 residues. CDR3 nucleotide sequence: TGTGCCAGCAGTGAGTCGCGGGGGGAGAACACCGGGGAGCTGTTTTTT. Protein: CASSESRGENTGELFF. The full variable domain, its missing parts supplied by reference TRBV25-1 and TRBJ2-2, is EADIYQTPRYLVIGTGKKITLECSQTMGHDKMYWYQQDPGMELHLIHYSYGVNSTEKGDLSSESTVSRIRTEHFPLTLESARPSHTSQYLCASSESRGENTGELFFGEGSRLTVL.

This clone qualifies as medium-sized. J is TRBJ1-1 and V is TRBV4-1, with D unclear. Germline CDR1 reads MGHRA; CDR2 reads YSYEKL. V lost 0 bases, J lost 7 bases, and 6 bases lay in between. CDR3 length: 12 amino acids. CDR3 nucleotides: TGCGCCAGCAGCCAAGATGGCCTTGAAGCTTTCTTT. Translated: CASSQDGLEAFF.

Only a few counts were recorded for this clone. The chain has TRBV7-6 and TRBJ2-7; a possible D gene is TRBD1 (5 bases). This CDR3 region has 15 residues. CDR1 is SGHVS and CDR2 is FNYEAQ in the germline V gene. The germline V and J ends were trimmed by 1 base and 6 bases, with 16 bases remaining between them. Written as DNA, the CDR3 is TGTGCCAGCAGCTTAGGCAGGGATTGGGCATTCGAGCAGTACTTC. Protein product: CASSLGRDWAFEQYF.

The chain joins TRBV6-1 to TRBJ1-5; 9 bases are shared with TRBD1. The CDR3 length is 15 residues. The V gene's germline CDR1 is MNHNS and CDR2 SASEGT. The V and J ends lost 6 bases and 4 bases, in that order; junction bases with no gene match: 7. The CDR3 reads CASSGGTGKNQPQHF. The CDR3 DNA reads as TGTGCCAGCAGCGGAGGGACAGGGAAAAATCAGCCCCAGCATTTT.

This clone was seen only once. The chain is built from TRBV6-1 and TRBJ1-5; TRBD1 aligns across 10 bases. Germline V gives CDR1 MNHNS, CDR2 SASEGT. The CDR3 contains 15 residues. With V trimmed by 6 bases and J by 5 bases, 7 bases remained unmatched. The DNA for the CDR3 is TGTGCCAGCAGGTTTGGACAGGGGGATTATCAGCCCCAGCATTTT. It translates to CASRFGQGDYQPQHF.

The table lists this clone with a few counts. The rearrangement uses TRBV2 and TRBJ2-2; TRBD2 agrees at 14 bases. The CDR3 has 18 residues. Germline loops: CDR1 SNHLY, CDR2 FYNNEI. J was trimmed by 5 bases and V by 4 bases; bases with no gene match: 9. The CDR3 region has the DNA TGTGCCAGCAGTGCTCCGACTAGCGGGGGGGCCTGGACCGGGGAGCTGTTTTTT. It translates to CASSAPTSGGAWTGELFF.

CDR3 DNA: TGTGCCAGCAGTGAAGGACAGTTAGCCAAAAACATTCAGTACTTC. This gives the protein CASSEGQLAKNIQYF. The V and J genes are TRBV6-1 and TRBJ2-4; TRBD1 is a possible D gene (5 bases). Germline V gene lookup returns CDR1 MNHNS and CDR2 SASEGT. The CDR3 spans 15 residues. V was cut by 1 base and J by 0 bases, with 7 bases left in between.

This clone was found a few times. This chain uses TRBV5-6 with TRBJ1-2; no clear D gene. CDR1 is SGHDT, CDR2 YYEEEE, per germline. The CDR3 length is 14 residues. V gave up 2 bases and J gave up 7 bases, with 15 bases separating them. CDR3 loop: CASSLMEVVGGYTF. In DNA, the CDR3 is TGTGCCAGCAGCTTAATGGAGGTGGTCGGTGGCTACACCTTC.

The chain links TRBV2 to TRBJ1-1; no clear D gene. The germline gives CDR1 SNHLY, CDR2 FYNNEI. The CDR3 totals 14 residues. V lost 0 bases and J lost 8, with 13 bases in between. This chain's CDR3 is CASSEALSVLEAFF. In DNA, the CDR3 is TGTGCCAGCAGTGAAGCGCTTTCGGTACTCGAAGCTTTCTTT. The variable domain in full, completed from reference TRBV2 and TRBJ1-1, reads EPEVTQTPSHQVTQMGQEVILRCVPISNHLYFYWYRQILGQKVEFLVSFYNNEISEKSEIFDDQFSVERPDGSNFTLKIRSTKLEDSAMYFCASSEALSVLEAFFGQGTRLTVV.

This chain connects TRBV6-1 to TRBJ2-2; D remains unclear. CDR3 length: 15 residues. With 3 bases removed from V and 1 base from J, the gap between germline ends came to 9 bases. Germline CDR1 MNHNS, CDR2 SASEGT. DNA of the CDR3: TGTGCCAGCAGTGATGGCCGGGTGAACACCGGGGAGCTGTTTTTT. It is translated as CASSDGRVNTGELFF.